This entry lists 30 T cell receptor beta chains sequenced from one sample in a study of blood T cell repertoires in COVID-19. The assay was immunoSEQ multiplex PCR, and TCRdb's table has in-frame clones only and misses some. This table has approximately 270,000 clones, around 90% appearing once. Sequenced input: peripheral blood. These receptors were obtained from a man between 18 and 35 years old with active or convalescent COVID-19.

The chain has TRBV11-2 and TRBJ2-5, with TRBD2 identical over 8 bases. Trimming removed 3 bases from V and 5 bases from J; junction bases left unmatched: 8. The length of the CDR3 is 15 residues. Germline V gene sequence: CDR1 SGHAT, CDR2 FQNNGV. CDR3 nucleotides: TGTGCCAGCAGCTTCCGGGGGGGGCCACGCGAGACCCAGTACTTC. As protein: CASSFRGGPRETQYF.

This chain uses TRBV4-3 with TRBJ2-3; weak D call: TRBD2 (6 bases). V shed 0 bases and J shed 0 bases, with 13 bases lying between them. Germline CDR1 is LGHNA and CDR2 is YSLEER. This CDR3 is 17 amino acids long. Here the CDR3 reads CASSQDWRGGSTDTQYF. DNA of the CDR3: TGCGCCAGCAGCCAAGATTGGCGGGGTGGGAGCACAGATACGCAGTATTTT.

This chain joins TRBV20-1 and TRBJ2-7, with 11 bases fitting TRBD2. The CDR3 runs 15 residues. With V trimmed by 3 bases and J by 0 bases, 4 bases remained unmatched. Germline values: CDR1 DFQATT, CDR2 SNEGSKA (reference sequence). The chain's CDR3 is CSASPLAGGSYEQYF. DNA for the CDR3: TGCAGTGCTAGTCCCCTAGCGGGGGGCTCCTACGAGCAGTACTTC.

This sequence joins TRBV2 and TRBJ2-7; 7 bases align to TRBD1. Germline trimming cut 7 bases from V and 3 bases from J; bases unmatched to any gene: 9. Germline loops: CDR1 SNHLY, CDR2 FYNNEI. The CDR3 runs 14 residues. The CDR3 region has the DNA TGTGCCAGCAAGGCCCGGGACAGAGACTACGAGCAGTACTTC. Amino acids: CASKARDRDYEQYF.

This clone has only a few counts. The chain employs TRBV6-2 or TRBV6-3 and TRBJ1-1; D ambiguous. This CDR3 is built from 12 residues. Trimming removed 2 bases from V and 5 bases from J, with 6 bases in between. CDR1 is MNHEY and CDR2 is SVGEGT in the germline V gene. The CDR3 is CASSYVRTEAFF. Written as DNA, the CDR3 is TGTGCCAGCAGTTACGTGAGGACTGAAGCTTTCTTT.

The rearrangement links TRBV3-1 (or the pseudogene TRBV3-2) to TRBJ2-1, with TRBD2 as a possible D gene (5 bases). Germline values: CDR1 LGHDT, CDR2 YNNKEL (reference sequence). V lost 5 bases and J lost 8, with 13 bases in between. CDR3 length: 13 amino acids. CDR3 DNA: TGTGCCAGCAGCACCACTAGTCGTCATGAGCAGTTCTTC. Translating it yields CASSTTSRHEQFF.

The chain carries TRBV2 and TRBJ2-2; D may be TRBD2 (6 bases). The CDR3 has 14 amino acids. Germline V gene sequence: CDR1 SNHLY, CDR2 FYNNEI. Trimming took 4 bases from V and 1 from J, leaving 7 bases between them. The CDR3 reads CASSGGENTGELFF. CDR3 sequence (DNA): TGTGCCAGCAGTGGGGGGGAGAACACCGGGGAGCTGTTTTTT.

V usage is TRBV30 and J usage is TRBJ2-3; no definite D call. Per germline, CDR1 GTSNPN and CDR2 SVGIG (reference sequence). V lost 2 bases, J lost 3 bases, and 6 bases lay in between. The CDR3 is 12 amino acids. CDR3 DNA sequence: TGTGCCTGGAGTCTCAGTACAGATACGCAGTATTTT. This codes for CAWSLSTDTQYF. The complete variable domain, with remaining parts taken from reference TRBV30 and TRBJ2-3, reads SQTIHQWPATLVQPVGSPLSLECTVEGTSNPNLYWYRQAAGRGLQLLFYSVGIGQISSEVPQNLSASRPQDRQFILSSKKLLLSDSGFYLCAWSLSTDTQYFGPGTRLTVL.

V is TRBV24-1 and J is TRBJ1-1; D not resolved. The CDR3 consists of 13 residues. Between the trimmed V and J ends, which lost 2 bases and 0 bases, there was a span of 3 bases. Germline V gene data show CDR1 as KGHDR and CDR2 as SFDVKD. The CDR3 DNA reads as TGTGCCACCAGTGATTCCATGAACACTGAAGCTTTCTTT. Its translation: CATSDSMNTEAFF.

The chain's CDR3 is CASKDRFVSGYTF. CDR3 coding DNA: TGTGCCAGCAAAGACAGATTCGTTTCGGGCTACACCTTC. V usage is TRBV27 and J usage is TRBJ1-2; D perhaps matches TRBD1 (5 bases). Germline loops: CDR1 MNHEY, CDR2 SMNVEV (reference sequence). There are 13 residues in the CDR3. Deletions cut 7 bases from V and 8 bases from J, with 17 bases between.

The chain combines TRBV4-3 with TRBJ2-7; a weak D match, TRBD1 (6 bases). The CDR3 totals 13 residues. Germline lookup yields CDR1 LGHNA and CDR2 YSLEER. Trimming left V 2 bases short and J 6 bases short, with 11 bases between. The CDR3 DNA sequence: TGCGCCAGCAGCCAACTACAGGGAGCCGAGCAGTACTTC. It is translated as CASSQLQGAEQYF.

A single count supports this clone. The V gene is TRBV29-1, the J gene TRBJ1-1; 9 nucleotides match TRBD1. The CDR3 is 13 residues long. Trimming at V came to 6 bases and at J to 5 bases, leaving 7 bases not matched to a gene. In germline, CDR1 is SQVTM, CDR2 ANQGSEA. The CDR3 nucleotides are TGCAGCGTCCGGGGACAGGGTGGTACTGAAGCTTTCTTT. As protein: CSVRGQGGTEAFF.

The chain joins TRBV6-2 or TRBV6-3 to TRBJ2-7; 9 bases align to TRBD1. The CDR3 has 14 residues. The ends lost 2 bases at V and 4 bases at J; junction bases unmatched: 3. Germline V gene lookup returns CDR1 MNHEY and CDR2 SVGEGT. This CDR3 is CASSYGGQGYEQYF. The CDR3 region has the DNA TGTGCCAGCAGTTACGGGGGACAGGGATACGAGCAGTACTTC.

The gene calls are TRBV15 and TRBJ1-5, with D uncertain. Germline CDR1 LNHNV, CDR2 YYDKDF (reference sequence). CDR3 length: 15 residues. V gave up 0 bases and J gave up 2 bases, with 8 bases separating them. Here the CDR3 DNA reads TGTGCCACCAGCAGAGATCCCCAGGGCAATCAGCCCCAGCATTTT. Protein: CATSRDPQGNQPQHF.

V gene TRBV4-2 combines with J gene TRBJ2-1; 7 bases are a match to TRBD2. This CDR3 region has 18 residues. The ends lost 2 bases at V and 6 bases at J; junction bases unmatched: 16. Germline V gene lookup returns CDR1 LGHNA and CDR2 YNFKEQ. The CDR3 spells CASSQQSFGTIMGNEQFF. The DNA for the CDR3 is TGTGCCAGCAGCCAACAAAGTTTCGGGACTATAATGGGCAATGAGCAGTTCTTC.

The table lists this clone with a few counts. This chain joins TRBV29-1 and TRBJ1-2, with 9 positions matching TRBD1. Per germline, CDR1 SQVTM and CDR2 ANQGSEA. J gave up 8 bases and V 4 bases, and 5 bases lay outside the gene matches. The CDR3 is 12 amino acids. CDR3 sequence (DNA): TGCAGCGTTGGGACAGGGGCGCGCGGCTACACCTTC. Translating gives CSVGTGARGYTF.

The rearrangement uses TRBV13 and TRBJ2-1; 8 nucleotides line up with TRBD2. The CDR3 sequence is 16 residues long. The germline gives CDR1 PRHDT, CDR2 FYEKMQ (reference sequence). J gave up 1 base and V 5 bases, and 7 bases lay outside the gene matches. The CDR3 sequence: CASSPGSGSSYNEQFF. The CDR3 DNA reads as TGTGCCAGCAGCCCGGGGAGCGGGAGTTCCTACAATGAGCAGTTCTTC.

The chain is built from TRBV28 and TRBJ1-2, with no clear D. V shed 5 bases and J shed 0 bases, with 13 bases lying between them. The length of the CDR3 is 15 residues. Germline CDR1 is MDHEN and CDR2 is SYDVKM. The chain's CDR3 is CASSDDIGTNYGYTF. For the CDR3, the DNA is TGTGCCAGCAGTGACGACATCGGTACTAACTATGGCTACACCTTC.

On this clone: Additional DNA sequences in this sample encode the identical CDR3. The rearrangement uses TRBV4-3 and TRBJ2-3, with 9 bases matching TRBD1. Germline V gene data show CDR1 as LGHNA and CDR2 as YSLEER. J lost 4 bases, V lost 4 bases, and 3 bases had no gene match. The CDR3 contains 14 residues. The CDR3, as DNA: TGCGCCAGCAGCCCGGGACAGGGCCCAGATACGCAGTATTTT. Residues: CASSPGQGPDTQYF.

The CDR3 nucleotides are TGTGCCAGCAGCTGGGCGGGCCGCGATTGGGAGCAGTACTTC. As protein: CASSWAGRDWEQYF. This sequence joins TRBV7-2 and TRBJ2-7; D possibly corresponds to TRBD2 (5 bases). Germline loops: CDR1 SGHTA, CDR2 FQGNSA. CDR3 length: 14 residues. V gave up 4 bases and J gave up 7 bases, with 17 bases separating them.

This sequence joins TRBV13 and TRBJ1-1, with 7 positions matching TRBD1. The germline gives CDR1 PRHDT, CDR2 FYEKMQ (reference sequence). Losses at the gene ends were 3 bases for V and 2 bases for J; bases not matched to a gene: 6. The CDR3 spans 15 residues. CDR3 sequence (DNA): TGTGCCAGCAGCTTCCGGGACAGACCTAACACTGAAGCTTTCTTT. Translated, it gives CASSFRDRPNTEAFF.

Comment on this clone: The junction and the germline gene differ at one end; a read error may be behind it. The genes are TRBV7-7 and TRBJ2-1; 11 nucleotides line up with TRBD2. This CDR3 is 14 amino acids long. Germline CDR1 is SSHAT and CDR2 is FNYEAQ (reference sequence). This CDR3 reads CASSSVAGGDEQFF. DNA for the CDR3: TGTGCTAGCAGCTCCGTAGCGGGAGGGGATGAGCAGTTCTTC.

CDR3: CASSLGGEYSTQYF. For the CDR3, the DNA is TGTGCCAGCAGCTTAGGCGGGGAATATAGTACGCAGTATTTT. V is TRBV5-6 and J is TRBJ2-3, with D possibly being TRBD2 (6 bases). V lost 2 bases to trimming and J lost 8 bases, with 15 bases between them. CDR1 and CDR2 from the germline V gene are SGHDT and YYEEEE. The length of the CDR3 is 14 residues.

J is TRBJ1-1 and V is TRBV6-6, with 7 bases matching TRBD1. From germline, CDR1 is MNHNY and CDR2 SVGAGI (reference sequence). V dropped 6 bases and J dropped 0; count of bases not matched to a gene: 7. The CDR3 is 15 amino acids. The CDR3 sequence is CASSPRQGLNTEAFF. CDR3 in DNA: TGTGCCAGCAGCCCCCGACAGGGCCTGAACACTGAAGCTTTCTTT.

This clone came up a few times. The chain has TRBV18 and TRBJ2-7; the D gene is possibly TRBD2 (5 bases). From germline, CDR1 is KGHSH and CDR2 LQKENI. V was pared by 2 bases and J by 6 bases, with 11 bases between. The CDR3 sequence is 13 residues long. DNA of the CDR3: TGTGCCAGCTCACCATACCAGGACTCCGAGCAGTACTTC. Translated: CASSPYQDSEQYF.

This chain connects TRBV5-1 to TRBJ2-3, with a weak D call TRBD1 (5 bases). The CDR3 sequence is 15 residues long. V shed 4 bases and J shed 0 bases, with 12 bases lying between them. Germline values: CDR1 SGHRS, CDR2 YFSETQ. The CDR3 here is CASSETATSTDTQYF. CDR3 sequence (DNA): TGCGCCAGCAGCGAGACAGCAACTAGCACAGATACGCAGTATTTT.

V usage is TRBV5-6 and J usage is TRBJ1-2; D is undetermined. This CDR3 comprises 13 residues. Trimming took off 2 bases at V and 6 bases at J, with 11 bases between the two ends. The germline CDR1 and CDR2 sequences are SGHDT and YYEEEE. The CDR3 DNA reads as TGTGCCAGCAGCTTATTGCTTGAGGATGGCTACACCTTC. As protein: CASSLLLEDGYTF.

This clone has a handful of counts. The rearrangement uses TRBV5-6 and TRBJ1-1, with 7 bases fitting TRBD1. CDR1 is SGHDT and CDR2 is YYEEEE in the germline V gene. With 2 bases clipped from V and 5 bases from J, the junction kept 6 bases outside the gene matches. The CDR3 spans 14 residues. CDR3 in amino acids: CASSFPTGNTEAFF. The CDR3 bases are TGTGCCAGCAGCTTCCCGACAGGGAATACTGAAGCTTTCTTT.

The rearrangement links TRBV11-2 to TRBJ2-5, with 8 bases fitting TRBD2. The CDR3 totals 16 residues. V gave up 3 bases and J gave up 4 bases; unmatched junction bases: 10. Germline CDR1 SGHAT, CDR2 FQNNGV. CDR3 nucleotide sequence: TGTGCCAGCAGCTTCCTTACGGGGGGGCCTTCAGAGACCCAGTACTTC. It is translated as CASSFLTGGPSETQYF.

This clone was detected once. The CDR3 sequence is CASSVIDSLLTEAFF. The CDR3 nucleotides are TGTGCCAGTAGTGTCATCGACAGTCTACTCACTGAAGCTTTCTTT. The chain has TRBV19 and TRBJ1-1; a possible D gene is TRBD1 (5 bases). The CDR3 runs to 15 residues. CDR1 is LNHDA and CDR2 is SQIVND in the germline V gene (reference sequence). Trimming took off 5 bases at V and 4 bases at J, with 17 bases between the two ends.